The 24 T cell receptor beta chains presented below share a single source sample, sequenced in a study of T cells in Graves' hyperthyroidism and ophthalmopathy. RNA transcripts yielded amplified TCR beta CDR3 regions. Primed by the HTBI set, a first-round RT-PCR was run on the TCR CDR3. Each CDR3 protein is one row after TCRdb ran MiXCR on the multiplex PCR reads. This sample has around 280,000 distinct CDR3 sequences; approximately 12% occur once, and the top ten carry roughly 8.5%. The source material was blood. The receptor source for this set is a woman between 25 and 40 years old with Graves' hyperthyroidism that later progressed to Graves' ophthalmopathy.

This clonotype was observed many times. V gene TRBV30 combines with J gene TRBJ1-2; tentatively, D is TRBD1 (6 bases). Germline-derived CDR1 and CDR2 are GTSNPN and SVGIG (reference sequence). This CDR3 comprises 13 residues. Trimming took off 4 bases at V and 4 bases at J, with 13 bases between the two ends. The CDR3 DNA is TGTGCCTGGACCCCGGACAGTGTCTATGGCTACACCTTC. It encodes CAWTPDSVYGYTF. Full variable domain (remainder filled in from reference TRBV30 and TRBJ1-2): SQTIHQWPATLVQPVGSPLSLECTVEGTSNPNLYWYRQAAGRGLQLLFYSVGIGQISSEVPQNLSASRPQDRQFILSSKKLLLSDSGFYLCAWTPDSVYGYTFGSGTRLTVV.

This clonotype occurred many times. The CDR3 sequence: CASSLGRGRGTGELFF. CDR3 nucleotide sequence: TGTGCCAGCAGCTTAGGCAGGGGGCGCGGCACCGGGGAGCTGTTTTTT. This chain joins TRBV11-2 and TRBJ2-2; 8 bases are shared with TRBD1. Germline assignment: CDR1 SGHAT and CDR2 FQNNGV. V lost 1 base and J lost 4; bases outside the gene matches: 5. The CDR3 loop spans 16 amino acids.

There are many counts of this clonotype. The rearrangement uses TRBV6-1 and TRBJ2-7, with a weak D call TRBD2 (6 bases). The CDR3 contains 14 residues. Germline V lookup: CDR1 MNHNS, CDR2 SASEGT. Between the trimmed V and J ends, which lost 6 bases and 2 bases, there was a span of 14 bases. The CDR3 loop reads CASRGSGEAYEQYF. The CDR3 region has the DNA TGTGCCAGCAGGGGGTCGGGGGAAGCCTACGAGCAGTACTTC.

This chain's CDR3 is CASSYPQDRGGDTQYF. CDR3 DNA: TGTGCCAGTAGCTACCCCCAGGACAGGGGAGGAGATACGCAGTATTTT. The chain carries TRBV19 and TRBJ2-3, with TRBD1 matching over 9 bases. CDR1 is LNHDA and CDR2 is SQIVND in the germline V gene (reference sequence). Unmatched junction bases numbered 12, after V lost 6 bases and J lost 5 bases. This CDR3 is 16 amino acids long. The full variable domain, its missing parts supplied by reference TRBV19 and TRBJ2-3, is DGGITQSPKYLFRKEGQNVTLSCEQNLNHDAMYWYRQDPGQGLRLIYYSQIVNDFQKGDIAEGYSVSREKKESFPLTVTSAQKNPTAFYLCASSYPQDRGGDTQYFGPGTRLTVL.

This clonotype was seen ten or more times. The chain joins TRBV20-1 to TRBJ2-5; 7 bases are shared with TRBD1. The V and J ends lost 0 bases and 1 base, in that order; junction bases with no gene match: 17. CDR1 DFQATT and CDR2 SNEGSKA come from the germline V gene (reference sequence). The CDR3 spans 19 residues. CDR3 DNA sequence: TGCAGTGCTAGAGATGCAAGCGCGTCGGGACAGCCTCGCCAAGAGACCCAGTACTTC. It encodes CSARDASASGQPRQETQYF.

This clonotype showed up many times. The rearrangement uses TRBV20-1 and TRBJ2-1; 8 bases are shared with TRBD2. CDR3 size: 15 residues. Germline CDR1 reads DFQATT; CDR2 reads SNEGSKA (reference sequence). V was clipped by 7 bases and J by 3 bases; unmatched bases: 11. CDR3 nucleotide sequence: TGCAGTGTTGCGGGAGGTCCTGGGCGCTACAATGAGCAGTTCTTC. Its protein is CSVAGGPGRYNEQFF.

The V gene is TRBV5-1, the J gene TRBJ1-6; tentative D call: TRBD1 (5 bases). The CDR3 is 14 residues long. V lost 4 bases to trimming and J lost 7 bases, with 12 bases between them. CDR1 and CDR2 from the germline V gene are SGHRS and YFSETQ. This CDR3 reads CASSTGTANSPLHF. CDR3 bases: TGCGCCAGCAGCACCGGGACGGCGAATTCACCCCTCCACTTT.

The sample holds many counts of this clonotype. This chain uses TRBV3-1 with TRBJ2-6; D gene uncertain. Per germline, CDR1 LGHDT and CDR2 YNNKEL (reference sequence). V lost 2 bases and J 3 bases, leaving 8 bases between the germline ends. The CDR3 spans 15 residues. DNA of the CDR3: TGTGCCAGCAGCCAACACCCAGATGGGGCCAACGTCCTGACTTTC. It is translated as CASSQHPDGANVLTF.

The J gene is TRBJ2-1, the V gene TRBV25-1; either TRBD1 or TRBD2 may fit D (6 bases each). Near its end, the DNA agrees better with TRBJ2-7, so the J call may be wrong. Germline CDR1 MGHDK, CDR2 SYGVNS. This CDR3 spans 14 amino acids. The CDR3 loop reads CASSEFWGANEQYF. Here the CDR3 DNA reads TGTGCCAGCAGTGAATTTTGGGGGGCGAATGAGCAGTACTTC.

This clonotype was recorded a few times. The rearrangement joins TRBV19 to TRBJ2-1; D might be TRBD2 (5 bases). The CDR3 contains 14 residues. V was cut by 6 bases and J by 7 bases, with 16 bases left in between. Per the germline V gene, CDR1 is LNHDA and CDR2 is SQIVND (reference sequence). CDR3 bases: TGTGCCAGTAGCAGTACGGGGTTTAGGAATGAGCAGTTCTTC. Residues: CASSSTGFRNEQFF.

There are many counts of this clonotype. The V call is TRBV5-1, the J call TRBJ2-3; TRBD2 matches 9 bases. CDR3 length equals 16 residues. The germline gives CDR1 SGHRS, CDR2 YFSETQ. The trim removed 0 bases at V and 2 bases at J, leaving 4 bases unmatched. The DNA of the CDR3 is TGCGCCAGCAGCTTGGGGACTAGCGAATACACAGATACGCAGTATTTT. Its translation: CASSLGTSEYTDTQYF.

CDR3 protein: CASYQRYEQYF. As DNA, the CDR3 is TGTGCCAGTTACCAACGTTACGAGCAGTACTTC. The J gene is TRBJ2-7, the V gene TRBV28, with D unresolved. Germline V gives CDR1 MDHEN, CDR2 SYDVKM. The ends were cut back, 9 bases at V and 4 bases at J, with 10 bases in the middle. This CDR3 contains 11 residues.

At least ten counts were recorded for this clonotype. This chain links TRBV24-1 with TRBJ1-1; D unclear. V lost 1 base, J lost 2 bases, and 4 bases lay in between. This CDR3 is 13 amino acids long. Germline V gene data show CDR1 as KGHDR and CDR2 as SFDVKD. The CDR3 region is CATSDFSNTEAFF. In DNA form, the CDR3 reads TGTGCCACCAGTGATTTTAGCAACACTGAAGCTTTCTTT.

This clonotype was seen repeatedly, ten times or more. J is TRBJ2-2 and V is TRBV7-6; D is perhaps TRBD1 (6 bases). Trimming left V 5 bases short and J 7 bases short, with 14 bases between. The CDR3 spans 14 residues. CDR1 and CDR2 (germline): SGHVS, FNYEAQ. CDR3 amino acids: CASSPGQVGGELFF. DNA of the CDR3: TGTGCCAGCAGCCCGGGACAAGTGGGCGGGGAGCTGTTTTTT.

The CDR3: CASSLVGGSGAELFF. The CDR3 DNA reads TGTGCCAGCAGTTTAGTAGGCGGGAGTGGGGCGGAGCTGTTTTTT. V and J are TRBV28 and TRBJ2-2, with 7 bases lining up with TRBD2. CDR1 and CDR2 (germline): MDHEN, SYDVKM. CDR3 length equals 15 residues. The V segment lost 2 bases and the J segment 10 bases; nucleotides outside the gene matches: 10. The full variable domain, with the rest looked up from reference TRBV28 and TRBJ2-2, is DVKVTQSSRYLVKRTGEKVFLECVQDMDHENMFWYRQDPGLGLRLIYFSYDVKMKEKGDIPEGYSVSREKKERFSLILESASTNQTSMYLCASSLVGGSGAELFFGEGSRLTVL.

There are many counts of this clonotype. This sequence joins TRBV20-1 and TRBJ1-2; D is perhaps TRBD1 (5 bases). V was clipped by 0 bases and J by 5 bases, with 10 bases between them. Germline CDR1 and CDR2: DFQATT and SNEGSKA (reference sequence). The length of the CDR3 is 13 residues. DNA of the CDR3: TGCAGTGCTAGAGAGTTGGGGGGATATGGCTACACCTTC. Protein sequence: CSARELGGYGYTF.

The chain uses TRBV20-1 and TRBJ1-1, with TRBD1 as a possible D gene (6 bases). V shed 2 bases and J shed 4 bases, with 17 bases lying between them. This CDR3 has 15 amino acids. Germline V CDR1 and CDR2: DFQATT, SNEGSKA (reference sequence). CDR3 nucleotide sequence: TGCAGTGCTAGATCCGCCGCCCAGGGGACCACTGAAGCTTTCTTT. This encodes CSARSAAQGTTEAFF.

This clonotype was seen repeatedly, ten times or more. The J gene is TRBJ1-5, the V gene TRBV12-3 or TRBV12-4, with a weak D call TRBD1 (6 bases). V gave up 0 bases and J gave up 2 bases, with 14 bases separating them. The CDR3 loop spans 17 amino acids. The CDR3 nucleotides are TGTGCCAGCAGTTTAGCCCCCAGGGGAGGAGGCAATCAGCCCCAGCATTTT. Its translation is CASSLAPRGGGNQPQHF.

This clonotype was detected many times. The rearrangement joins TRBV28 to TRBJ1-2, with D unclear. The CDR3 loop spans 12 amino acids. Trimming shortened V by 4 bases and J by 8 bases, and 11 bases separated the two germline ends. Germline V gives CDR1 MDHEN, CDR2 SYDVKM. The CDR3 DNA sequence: TGTGCCAGCAGTTCCACATATTTCGGCTACACCTTC. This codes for CASSSTYFGYTF.

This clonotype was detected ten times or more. CDR3 coding DNA: TGTGCCATCAGGAAGACGGAGGCCTATGGCTACACCTTC. This gives the protein CAIRKTEAYGYTF. This chain links TRBV10-3 with TRBJ1-2; D is ambiguous. Trimming took 6 bases from V and 4 from J, leaving 12 bases between them. CDR3 length: 13 amino acids. Germline V lookup: CDR1 ENHRY, CDR2 SYGVKD.

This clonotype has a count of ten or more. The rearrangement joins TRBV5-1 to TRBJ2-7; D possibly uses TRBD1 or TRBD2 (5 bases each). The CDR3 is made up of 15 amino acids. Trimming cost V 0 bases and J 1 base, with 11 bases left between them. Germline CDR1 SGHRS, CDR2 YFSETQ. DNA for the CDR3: TGCGCCAGCAGCTTGGAAGGGGACGGTTCCTACGAGCAGTACTTC. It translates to CASSLEGDGSYEQYF. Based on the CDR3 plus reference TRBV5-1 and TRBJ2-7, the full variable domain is KAGVTQTPRYLIKTRGQQVTLSCSPISGHRSVSWYQQTPGQGLQFLFEYFSETQRNKGNFPGRFSGRQFSNSRSEMNVSTLELGDSALYLCASSLEGDGSYEQYFGPGTRLTVT.

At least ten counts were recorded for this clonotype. The DNA for the CDR3 is TGCAGTGCTAGCCCTGAGGGACAGAGATATGGCTACACCTTC. This sequence encodes CSASPEGQRYGYTF. The chain is built from TRBV20-1 and TRBJ1-2; the match to TRBD1 covers 7 bases. The CDR3 spans 14 residues. Germline trimming cut 3 bases from V and 5 bases from J; bases unmatched to any gene: 9. Germline V gene sequence: CDR1 DFQATT, CDR2 SNEGSKA (reference sequence).

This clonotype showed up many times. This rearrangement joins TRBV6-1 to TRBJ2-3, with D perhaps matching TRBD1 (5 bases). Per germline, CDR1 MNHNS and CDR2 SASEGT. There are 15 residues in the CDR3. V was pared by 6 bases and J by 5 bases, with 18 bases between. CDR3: CASRPPGRGRDTQYF. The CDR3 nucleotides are TGTGCCAGCAGGCCTCCAGGGCGAGGAAGAGATACGCAGTATTTT.

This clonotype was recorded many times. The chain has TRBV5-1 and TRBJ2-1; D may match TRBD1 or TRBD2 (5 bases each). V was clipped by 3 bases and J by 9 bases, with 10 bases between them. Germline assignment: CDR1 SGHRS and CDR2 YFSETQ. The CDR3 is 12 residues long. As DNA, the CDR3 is TGCGCCAGCAGCTCCGGGACCCTTGAGCAGTTCTTC. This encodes CASSSGTLEQFF.